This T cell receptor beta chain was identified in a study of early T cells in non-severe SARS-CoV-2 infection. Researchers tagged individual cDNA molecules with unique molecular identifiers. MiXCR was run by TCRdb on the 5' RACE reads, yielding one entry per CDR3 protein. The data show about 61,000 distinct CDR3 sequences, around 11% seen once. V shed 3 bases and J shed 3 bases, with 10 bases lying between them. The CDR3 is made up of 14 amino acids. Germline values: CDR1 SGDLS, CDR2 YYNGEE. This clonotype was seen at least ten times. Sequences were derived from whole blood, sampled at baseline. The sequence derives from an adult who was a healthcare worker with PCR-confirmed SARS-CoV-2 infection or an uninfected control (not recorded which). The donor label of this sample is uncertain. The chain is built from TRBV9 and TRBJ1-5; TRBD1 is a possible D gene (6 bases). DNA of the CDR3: TGTGCCAGCAGCGAGGGGGGGTCCAATCAGCCCCAGCATTTT. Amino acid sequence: CASSEGGSNQPQHF.